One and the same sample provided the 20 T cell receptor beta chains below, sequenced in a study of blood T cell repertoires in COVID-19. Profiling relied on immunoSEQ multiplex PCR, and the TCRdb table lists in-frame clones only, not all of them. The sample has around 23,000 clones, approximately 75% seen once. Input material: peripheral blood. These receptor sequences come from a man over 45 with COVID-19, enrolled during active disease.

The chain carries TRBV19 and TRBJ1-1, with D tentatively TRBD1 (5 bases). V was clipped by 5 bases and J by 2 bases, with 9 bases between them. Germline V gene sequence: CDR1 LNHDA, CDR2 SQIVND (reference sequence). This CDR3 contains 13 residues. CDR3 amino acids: CASSVQVNTEAFF. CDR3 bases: TGTGCCAGTAGTGTACAGGTTAACACTGAAGCTTTCTTT.

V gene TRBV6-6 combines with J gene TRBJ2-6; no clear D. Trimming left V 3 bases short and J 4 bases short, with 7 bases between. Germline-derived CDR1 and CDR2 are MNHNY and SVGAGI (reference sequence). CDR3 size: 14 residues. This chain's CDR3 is CASSYSSGANVLTF. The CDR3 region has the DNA TGTGCCAGCAGTTATTCGTCGGGGGCCAACGTCCTGACTTTC.

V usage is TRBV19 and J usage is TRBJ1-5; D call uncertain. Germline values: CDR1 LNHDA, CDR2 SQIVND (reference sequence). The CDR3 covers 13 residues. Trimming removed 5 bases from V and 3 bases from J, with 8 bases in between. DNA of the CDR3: TGTGCCAGTAGTGCCGAACACAATCAGCCCCAGCATTTT. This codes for CASSAEHNQPQHF.

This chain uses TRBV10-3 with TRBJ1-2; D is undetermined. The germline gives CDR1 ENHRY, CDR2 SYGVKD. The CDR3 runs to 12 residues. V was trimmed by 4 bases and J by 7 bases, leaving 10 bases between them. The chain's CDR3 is CAISAQTGGYTF. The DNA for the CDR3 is TGTGCCATCAGTGCACAAACGGGTGGCTACACCTTC.

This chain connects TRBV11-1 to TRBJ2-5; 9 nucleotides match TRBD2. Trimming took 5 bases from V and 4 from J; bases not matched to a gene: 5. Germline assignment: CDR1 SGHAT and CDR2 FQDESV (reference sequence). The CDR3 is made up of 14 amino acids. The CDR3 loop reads CASSVGLARETQYF. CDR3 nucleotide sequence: TGTGCCAGCAGCGTGGGACTAGCACGAGAGACCCAGTACTTC.

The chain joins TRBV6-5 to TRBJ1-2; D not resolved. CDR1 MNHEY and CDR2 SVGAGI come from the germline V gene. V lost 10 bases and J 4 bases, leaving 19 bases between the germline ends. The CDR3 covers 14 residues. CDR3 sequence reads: CATSPDGSLYGYTF. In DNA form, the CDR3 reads TGTGCCACCTCTCCGGACGGGAGCCTCTATGGCTACACCTTC.

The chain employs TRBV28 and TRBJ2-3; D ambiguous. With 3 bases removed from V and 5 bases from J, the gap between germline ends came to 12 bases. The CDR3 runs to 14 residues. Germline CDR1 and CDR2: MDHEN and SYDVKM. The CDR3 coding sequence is TGTGCCAGCAGTTTGGGCTATACGAAAGATACGCAGTATTTT. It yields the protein CASSLGYTKDTQYF.

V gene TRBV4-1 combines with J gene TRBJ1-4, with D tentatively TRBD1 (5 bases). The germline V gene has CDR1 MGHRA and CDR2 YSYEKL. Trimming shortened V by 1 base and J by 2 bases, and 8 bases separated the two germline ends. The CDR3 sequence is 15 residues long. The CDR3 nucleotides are TGCGCCAGCAGCCAAGTCCCAGGGACTAATGAAAAACTGTTTTTT. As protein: CASSQVPGTNEKLFF.

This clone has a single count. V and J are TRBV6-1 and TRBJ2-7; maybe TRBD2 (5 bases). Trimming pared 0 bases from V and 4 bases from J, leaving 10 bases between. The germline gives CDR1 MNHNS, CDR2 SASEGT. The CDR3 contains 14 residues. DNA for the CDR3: TGTGCCAGCAGTGAAGCAGCAGGAGGATACGAGCAGTACTTC. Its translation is CASSEAAGGYEQYF.

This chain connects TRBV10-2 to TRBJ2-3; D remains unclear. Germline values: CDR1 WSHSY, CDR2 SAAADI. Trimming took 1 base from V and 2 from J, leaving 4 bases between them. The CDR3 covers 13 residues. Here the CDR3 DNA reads TGCGCCAGCAGTGAGTATCACACAGATACGCAGTATTTT. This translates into CASSEYHTDTQYF.

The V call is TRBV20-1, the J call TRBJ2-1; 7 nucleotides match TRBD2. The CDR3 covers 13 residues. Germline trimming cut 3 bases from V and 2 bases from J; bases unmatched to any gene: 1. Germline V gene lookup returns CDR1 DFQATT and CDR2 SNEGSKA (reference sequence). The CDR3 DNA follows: TGCAGTGCTAGTGGGAGGGCCTACAATGAGCAGTTCTTC. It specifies CSASGRAYNEQFF.

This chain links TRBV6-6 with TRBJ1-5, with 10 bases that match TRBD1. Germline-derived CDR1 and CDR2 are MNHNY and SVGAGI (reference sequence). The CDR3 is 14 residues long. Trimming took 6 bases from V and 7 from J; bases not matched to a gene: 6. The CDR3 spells CASRRDRGGQPQHF. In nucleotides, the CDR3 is TGTGCCAGCAGACGGGACAGGGGAGGCCAGCCCCAGCATTTT.

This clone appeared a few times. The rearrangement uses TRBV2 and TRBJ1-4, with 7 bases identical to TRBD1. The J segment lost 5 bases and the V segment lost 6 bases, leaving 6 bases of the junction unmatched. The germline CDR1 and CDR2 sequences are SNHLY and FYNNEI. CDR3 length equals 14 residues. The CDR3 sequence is CASRTGVNNEKLFF. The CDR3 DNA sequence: TGTGCCAGCAGAACAGGGGTTAACAATGAAAAACTGTTTTTT.

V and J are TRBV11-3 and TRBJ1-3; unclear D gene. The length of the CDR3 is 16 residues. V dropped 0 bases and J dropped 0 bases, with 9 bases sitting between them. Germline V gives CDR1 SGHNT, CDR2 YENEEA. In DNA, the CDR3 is TGTGCCAGCAGCTTAGAATTTGACAACTCTGGAAACACCATATATTTT. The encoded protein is CASSLEFDNSGNTIYF.

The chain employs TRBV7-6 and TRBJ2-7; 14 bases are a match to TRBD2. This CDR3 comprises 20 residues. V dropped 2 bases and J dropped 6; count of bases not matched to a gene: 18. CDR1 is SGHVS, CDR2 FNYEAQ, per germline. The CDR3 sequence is CASSLPPVAGLAGVASEQYF. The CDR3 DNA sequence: TGTGCCAGCAGCTTACCCCCCGTTGCGGGACTAGCGGGAGTAGCATCCGAGCAGTACTTC.

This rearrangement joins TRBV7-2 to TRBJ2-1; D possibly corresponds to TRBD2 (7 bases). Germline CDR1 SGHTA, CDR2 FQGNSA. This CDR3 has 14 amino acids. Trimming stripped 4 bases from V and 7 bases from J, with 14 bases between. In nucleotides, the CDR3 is TGTGCCAGCAGCTGGGGGGGGGCAGGAAATGAGCAGTTCTTC. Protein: CASSWGGAGNEQFF. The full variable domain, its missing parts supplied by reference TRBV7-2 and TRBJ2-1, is GAGVSQSPSNKVTEKGKDVELRCDPISGHTALYWYRQSLGQGLEFLIYFQGNSAPDKSGLPSDRFSAERTGGSVSTLTIQRTQQEDSAVYLCASSWGGAGNEQFFGPGTRLTVL.

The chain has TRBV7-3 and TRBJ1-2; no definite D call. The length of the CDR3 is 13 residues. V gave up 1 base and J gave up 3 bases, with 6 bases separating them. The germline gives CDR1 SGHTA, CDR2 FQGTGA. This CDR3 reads CASSLNGDYGYTF. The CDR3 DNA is TGTGCCAGCAGCTTAAACGGGGACTATGGCTACACCTTC.

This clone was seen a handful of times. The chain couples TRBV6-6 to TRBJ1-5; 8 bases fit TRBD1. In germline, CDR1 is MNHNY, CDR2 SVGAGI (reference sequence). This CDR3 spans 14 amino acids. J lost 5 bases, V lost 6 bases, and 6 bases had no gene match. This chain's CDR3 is CASSRQGKDQPQHF. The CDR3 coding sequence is TGTGCCAGCAGCAGACAGGGGAAAGATCAGCCCCAGCATTTT.

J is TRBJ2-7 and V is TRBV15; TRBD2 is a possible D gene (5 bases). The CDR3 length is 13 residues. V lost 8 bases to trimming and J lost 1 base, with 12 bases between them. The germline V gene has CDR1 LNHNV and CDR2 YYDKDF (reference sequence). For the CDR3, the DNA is TGTGCCACCGCGGGTGGGGTGTCCTACGAGCAGTACTTC. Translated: CATAGGVSYEQYF.

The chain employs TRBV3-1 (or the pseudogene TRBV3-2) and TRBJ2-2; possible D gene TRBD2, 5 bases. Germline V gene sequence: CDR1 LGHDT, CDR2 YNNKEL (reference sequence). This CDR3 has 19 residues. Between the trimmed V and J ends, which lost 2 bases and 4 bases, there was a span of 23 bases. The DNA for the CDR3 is TGTGCCAGCAGCCAACCTCCCGCGGGCAGACTGGGGATCACCGGGGAGCTGTTTTTT. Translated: CASSQPPAGRLGITGELFF.